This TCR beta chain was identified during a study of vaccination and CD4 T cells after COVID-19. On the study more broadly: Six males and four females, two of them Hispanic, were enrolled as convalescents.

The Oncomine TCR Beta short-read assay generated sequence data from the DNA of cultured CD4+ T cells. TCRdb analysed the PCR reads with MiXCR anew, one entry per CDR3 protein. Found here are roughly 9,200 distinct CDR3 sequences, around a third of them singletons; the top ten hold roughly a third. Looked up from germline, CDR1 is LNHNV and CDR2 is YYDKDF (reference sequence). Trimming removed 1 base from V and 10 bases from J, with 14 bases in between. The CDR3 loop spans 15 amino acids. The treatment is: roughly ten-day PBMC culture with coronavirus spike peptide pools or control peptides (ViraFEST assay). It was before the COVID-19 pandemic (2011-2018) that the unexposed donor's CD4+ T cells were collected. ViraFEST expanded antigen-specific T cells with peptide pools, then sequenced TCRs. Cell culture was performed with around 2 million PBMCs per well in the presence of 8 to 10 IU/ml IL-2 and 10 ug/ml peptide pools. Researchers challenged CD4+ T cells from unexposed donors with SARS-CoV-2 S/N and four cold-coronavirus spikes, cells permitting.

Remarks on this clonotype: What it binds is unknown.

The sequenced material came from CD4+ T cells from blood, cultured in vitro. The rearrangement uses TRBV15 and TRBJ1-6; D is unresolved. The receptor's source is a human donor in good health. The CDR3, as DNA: TGTGCCACCAGCAGAGGCCACCTTATTCGCTCACCCCTCCACTTT. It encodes CATSRGHLIRSPLHF.